The next 25 T cell receptor beta chains were all read from a single sample in a study of T-cell reconstitution after alpha-beta-depleted transplantation in children. As it was prepared, the TCRbeta library received unique molecular identifiers. TCRdb called the PCR reads again in MiXCR, with one record for every CDR3 protein. The sample carries 490,000 or so distinct CDR3 sequences, approximately 10% recorded once. The sample in question was PBMCs, obtained before TCRalphabeta/CD19-depleted stem cell transplant. All receptors come from a child aged 2 to 15 with inherited bone marrow failure, due to receive a stem cell transplant.

This clonotype was observed at least ten times. The chain joins TRBV5-1 to TRBJ2-2, with 13 bases matching TRBD2. J was trimmed by 5 bases and V by 7 bases; bases with no gene match: 5. This CDR3 contains 15 residues. Germline lookup yields CDR1 SGHRS and CDR2 YFSETQ. The CDR3 DNA is TGCGCCAGCGGCGGACTAGCGGGAGAAACCGGGGAGCTGTTTTTT. Its protein is CASGGLAGETGELFF.

This clonotype was recorded many times. The V gene is TRBV15, the J gene TRBJ2-3; D may be TRBD2 (5 bases). CDR1 is LNHNV and CDR2 is YYDKDF in the germline V gene (reference sequence). Trimming shortened V by 7 bases and J by 2 bases, and 13 bases separated the two germline ends. This CDR3 is built from 14 residues. The CDR3 region has the DNA TGTGCCACCACTCCCAGGACTTACACAGATACGCAGTATTTT. Translation gives CATTPRTYTDTQYF.

This clonotype has just a few counts. Since a much larger clone is just one base distant, this may be a read error. This chain uses TRBV20-1 with TRBJ2-7, with 10 nucleotides matching TRBD2. Germline values: CDR1 DFQATT, CDR2 SNEGSKA (reference sequence). J lost 3 bases, V lost 3 bases, and 2 bases had no gene match. The CDR3 is 13 residues long. CDR3 sequence (DNA): TGCAGTGCTAGGCCTAGCGGGAGCTACGAGCAGTACTTC. This gives the protein CSARPSGSYEQYF.

This clonotype was recorded many times. V and J are TRBV5-1 and TRBJ2-1; 9 bases line up with TRBD2. After removal of 3 bases from V and 7 bases from J, the junction contained 11 bases not matched to a gene. The germline V gene encodes CDR1 SGHRS and CDR2 YFSETQ. The CDR3 is made up of 16 amino acids. CDR3 DNA sequence: TGCGCCAGCAGCTGGGATAGCGGGAGTCATGGGAATGAGCAGTTCTTC. Translated: CASSWDSGSHGNEQFF.

In its sample, this clonotype was seen many times. This chain joins TRBV20-1 and TRBJ2-5; possible D gene TRBD1, 5 bases. V lost 1 base, J lost 6 bases, and 12 bases lay in between. Germline-derived CDR1 and CDR2 are DFQATT and SNEGSKA (reference sequence). This CDR3 has 13 amino acids. The CDR3 DNA reads TGCAGTGCTAGAGTGGGCAGGGATCAGACCCAGTACTTC. This sequence encodes CSARVGRDQTQYF.

This clonotype was observed at least ten times. The rearrangement uses TRBV4-2 and TRBJ2-7; D unresolved. Trimming left V 5 bases short and J 0 bases short, with 14 bases between. Germline CDR1 reads LGHNA; CDR2 reads YNFKEQ. The CDR3 is 15 residues long. The CDR3 bases are TGTGCCAGCAGCTTCGGAAACGACCTCTCCTACGAGCAGTACTTC. Translation: CASSFGNDLSYEQYF.

In its sample, this clonotype was seen many times. As DNA, the CDR3 is TGCGCCAGCAGAACTATATCCAATGAGCAGTTCTTC. Protein product: CASRTISNEQFF. This chain joins TRBV5-1 and TRBJ2-1; D uncertain. This CDR3 has 12 residues. CDR1 is SGHRS and CDR2 is YFSETQ in the germline V gene. The V gene lost 5 bases and the J gene lost 6 bases, with 9 bases spanning the gap.

Note on this clonotype: The CDR3 ends on some other residue instead of the conserved phenylalanine or tryptophan, so this is likely a read error. The chain has TRBV5-1 and TRBJ2-1, with a possible D match to TRBD2 (7 bases). The V end lost 4 bases, the J end lost 4 bases, and 15 bases lay between the germline ends. The germline V gene encodes CDR1 SGHRS and CDR2 YFSETQ. This CDR3 region has 15 residues. The CDR3 DNA is TGCGCCAGCAGCATTGGACTAGGGGGGTACAATGAGCAGTTCTGC. Translating it yields CASSIGLGGYNEQFC.

V gene TRBV6-5 combines with J gene TRBJ1-3, with TRBD1 matching 9 bases. The junction had 6 bases not matched to a gene; V was cut back by 0 bases and J by 3 bases. CDR3 length equals 17 residues. Germline V lookup: CDR1 MNHEY, CDR2 SVGAGI. The CDR3 spells CASSYSMGQGGGNTIYF. The CDR3 nucleotides are TGTGCCAGCAGTTACTCGATGGGACAGGGTGGTGGAAACACCATATATTTT.

This clonotype was seen many times. The J gene is TRBJ2-3, the V gene TRBV7-2; no reliable D call. The V and J ends lost 5 bases and 0 bases respectively, with 12 bases between them. Germline V gene data show CDR1 as SGHTA and CDR2 as FQGNSA. This CDR3 is built from 15 residues. CDR3 nucleotide sequence: TGTGCCAGCAGCCCGCTCCGAGGTAGCACAGATACGCAGTATTTT. Its protein product is CASSPLRGSTDTQYF.

V usage is TRBV5-1 and J usage is TRBJ2-7; TRBD2 agrees at 7 bases. CDR3 length: 15 residues. The junction had 6 bases not matched to a gene; V was cut back by 0 bases and J by 3 bases. Per germline, CDR1 SGHRS and CDR2 YFSETQ. CDR3 loop: CASSLVAGDYYEQYF. The CDR3 DNA reads as TGCGCCAGCAGCTTGGTCGCGGGAGATTACTACGAGCAGTACTTC.

This clonotype has just a few counts. This chain links TRBV29-1 with TRBJ1-1; D call uncertain. Trimming removed 7 bases at V and 6 bases at J, with 12 bases between. The length of the CDR3 is 11 residues. Germline CDR1 is SQVTM and CDR2 is ANQGSEA. CDR3 region: CSDLPGAEAFF. The CDR3 coding sequence is TGCAGCGACCTCCCGGGCGCTGAAGCTTTCTTT.

The sample holds a few counts of this clonotype. The J gene is TRBJ2-6, the V gene TRBV4-1, with 12 positions matching TRBD1. The CDR3 length is 17 residues. The trim removed 3 bases at V and 0 bases at J, leaving 0 bases unmatched. Germline loops: CDR1 MGHRA, CDR2 YSYEKL. The CDR3 region is CASSQGQGASGANVLTF. Written as DNA, the CDR3 is TGCGCCAGCAGCCAGGGACAGGGGGCCTCTGGGGCCAACGTCCTGACTTTC.

This clonotype has a count of ten or more. The gene calls are TRBV20-1 and TRBJ1-1, with D uncertain. This CDR3 spans 15 amino acids. Trimming took 5 bases from V and 1 from J, leaving 17 bases between them. CDR1 and CDR2 from the germline V gene are DFQATT and SNEGSKA (reference sequence). The CDR3 sequence is CSALSQKYENTEAFF. The CDR3 coding sequence is TGCAGTGCTTTAAGCCAGAAGTACGAGAACACTGAAGCTTTCTTT.

This clonotype was seen repeatedly, ten times or more. The chain recombines TRBV7-8 with TRBJ2-1, with 12 bases aligning to TRBD2. This CDR3 has 15 amino acids. Per the germline V gene, CDR1 is SGHVS and CDR2 is FQNEAQ. V gave up 4 bases and J gave up 7 bases; unmatched junction bases: 5. The CDR3 loop is CASSSTSGSINEQFF. The CDR3 nucleotides are TGTGCCAGCAGCTCGACTAGCGGGAGTATTAATGAGCAGTTCTTC.

This clonotype was observed a few times. The V gene is TRBV5-1, the J gene TRBJ1-1; TRBD1 might be the D (5 bases). The ends were cut back, 1 base at V and 8 bases at J, with 12 bases in the middle. Germline V CDR1 and CDR2: SGHRS, YFSETQ. The CDR3 spans 13 residues. The CDR3 DNA follows: TGCGCCAGCAGCTTGCAAGGTAGGACAGAAGCTTTCTTT. Translating gives CASSLQGRTEAFF. Combining the CDR3 with reference TRBV5-1 and TRBJ1-1 gives the whole variable domain KAGVTQTPRYLIKTRGQQVTLSCSPISGHRSVSWYQQTPGQGLQFLFEYFSETQRNKGNFPGRFSGRQFSNSRSEMNVSTLELGDSALYLCASSLQGRTEAFFGQGTRLTVV.

At least ten counts were recorded for this clonotype. The chain recombines TRBV7-2 with TRBJ2-5, with 7 positions matching TRBD2. With V trimmed by 2 bases and J by 5 bases, 14 bases remained unmatched. The CDR3 is 17 amino acids. Germline V gene sequence: CDR1 SGHTA, CDR2 FQGNSA. For the CDR3, the DNA is TGTGCCAGCAGCTTAAAACGTGCGGCGGGAGAGGAGGAGACCCAGTACTTC. Residues: CASSLKRAAGEEETQYF.

This clonotype showed up many times. The rearrangement uses TRBV6-5 and TRBJ2-5; D is undetermined. Trimming took 2 bases from V and 1 from J, leaving 5 bases between them. The germline CDR1 and CDR2 sequences are MNHEY and SVGAGI. CDR3 size: 13 residues. CDR3 sequence reads: CASSYVGQETQYF. The DNA for the CDR3 is TGTGCCAGCAGTTACGTCGGCCAAGAGACCCAGTACTTC.

This clonotype was found many times. The chain joins TRBV20-1 to TRBJ1-2; D possibly corresponds to TRBD1 (5 bases). The V gene lost 0 bases and the J gene lost 2 bases, with 10 bases spanning the gap. The CDR3 consists of 14 residues. Germline CDR1 is DFQATT and CDR2 is SNEGSKA (reference sequence). CDR3: CSARDWGENYGYTF. DNA of the CDR3: TGCAGTGCTAGAGATTGGGGGGAAAACTATGGCTACACCTTC.

This clonotype was detected a few times. The chain employs TRBV28 and TRBJ2-3; possible D gene TRBD2, 7 bases. CDR1 is MDHEN and CDR2 is SYDVKM in the germline V gene. The ends were cut back, 2 bases at V and 1 base at J, with 10 bases in the middle. CDR3 length: 15 residues. For the CDR3, the DNA is TGTGCCAGCAGTTTAGGGGGGGCTGGCACAGATACGCAGTATTTT. Translating it yields CASSLGGAGTDTQYF.

J is TRBJ2-5 and V is TRBV5-1; the match to TRBD2 covers 10 bases. Germline assignment: CDR1 SGHRS and CDR2 YFSETQ. The CDR3 has 17 residues. J was trimmed by 1 base and V by 1 base; bases with no gene match: 7. CDR3 DNA sequence: TGCGCCAGCAGCTTGTTTCCGGGACTAGCGACCCAAGAGACCCAGTACTTC. As protein: CASSLFPGLATQETQYF.

The chain combines TRBV11-2 with TRBJ2-3; D is unclear. Germline V gene data show CDR1 as SGHAT and CDR2 as FQNNGV. The V end was cut by 1 base, the J end by 2 bases, with 10 bases between. There are 15 residues in the CDR3. CDR3 in amino acids: CASSLGATNTDTQYF. In DNA form, the CDR3 reads TGTGCCAGCAGCTTAGGAGCGACGAACACAGATACGCAGTATTTT.

J is TRBJ2-3 and V is TRBV20-1; D is perhaps TRBD2 (6 bases). Trimming removed 2 bases at V and 0 bases at J, with 9 bases between. Germline V CDR1 and CDR2: DFQATT, SNEGSKA (reference sequence). This CDR3 spans 14 amino acids. This CDR3 is CSARLGTSTDTQYF. DNA of the CDR3: TGCAGTGCTAGACTCGGGACTAGCACAGATACGCAGTATTTT.

At least ten counts were recorded for this clonotype. V is TRBV20-1 and J is TRBJ2-3; no firm D call. The CDR3 contains 11 residues. V lost 7 bases and J lost 3, with 8 bases in between. Germline values: CDR1 DFQATT, CDR2 SNEGSKA (reference sequence). This chain's CDR3 is CSVTATDTQYF. Here the CDR3 DNA reads TGCAGTGTAACCGCGACAGATACGCAGTATTTT.

This clonotype was counted once. A single base separates this from a much larger clone, so it may be a read error. V usage is TRBV6-5 and J usage is TRBJ2-7; D unresolved. This CDR3 region has 13 residues. Germline V gene data show CDR1 as MNHEY and CDR2 as SVGAGI. The CDR3 reads CACSYGSWNEQYF. The DNA of the CDR3 is TGTGCCTGCAGTTACGGCTCATGGAACGAGCAGTACTTC.